Listed here are 10 T cell receptor beta chains from one sample, sequenced in a study of early T cells in non-severe SARS-CoV-2 infection. A single record per CDR3 protein comes from TCRdb applying MiXCR to the 5' RACE reads. The sample lists some 23,000 distinct CDR3 sequences, 5.3% occurring once. Sequencing was carried out using whole blood. All receptors derive from an adult who was a healthcare worker with PCR-confirmed SARS-CoV-2 infection or an uninfected control (not recorded which).

The chain combines TRBV6-5 with TRBJ1-2, with TRBD1 identical over 11 bases. CDR1 is MNHEY and CDR2 is SVGAGI in the germline V gene. This CDR3 is built from 16 residues. With 5 bases clipped from V and 4 bases from J, the junction kept 9 bases outside the gene matches. Here the CDR3 reads CASSAIRTGGGYGYTF. DNA for the CDR3: TGTGCCAGCAGTGCTATCCGGACAGGGGGCGGCTATGGCTACACCTTC.

This clonotype counts as medium-sized. This sequence joins TRBV7-2 and TRBJ2-5; D might be TRBD1 or TRBD2, each matching 5 bases. Germline CDR1 SGHTA, CDR2 FQGNSA. This CDR3 is built from 11 residues. Trimming pared 5 bases from V and 10 bases from J, leaving 11 bases between. CDR3 nucleotides: TGTGCCAGCAGCATGGGACGGCTCCAGTACTTC. Residues: CASSMGRLQYF.

This clonotype was recorded many times. The J gene is TRBJ2-4, the V gene TRBV7-2, with TRBD1 matching over 7 bases. The CDR3 totals 14 residues. V dropped 7 bases and J dropped 7; count of bases not matched to a gene: 10. Germline CDR1 and CDR2: SGHTA and FQGNSA. The CDR3 nucleotides are TGTGCCAGCACCACCGATGACAGGGTGAACATTCAGTACTTC. It specifies CASTTDDRVNIQYF.

This clonotype occurred many times. J is TRBJ2-7 and V is TRBV20-1; 12 bases are shared with TRBD2. This CDR3 spans 14 amino acids. The germline gives CDR1 DFQATT, CDR2 SNEGSKA (reference sequence). The J segment lost 7 bases and the V segment lost 2 bases, leaving 6 bases of the junction unmatched. CDR3 in amino acids: CSARRELAGGEQYF. The DNA of the CDR3 is TGCAGTGCTAGAAGGGAACTAGCGGGAGGTGAGCAGTACTTC.

This chain's CDR3 is CASSPQAGPDNYGYTF. For the CDR3, the DNA is TGTGCCAGCAGCCCCCAGGCGGGGCCGGATAACTATGGCTACACCTTC. The rearrangement joins TRBV28 to TRBJ1-2; D might be TRBD1 (5 bases). CDR1 and CDR2 (germline): MDHEN, SYDVKM. Trimming stripped 6 bases from V and 1 base from J, with 18 bases between. The CDR3 covers 16 residues.

This clonotype showed up just a few times. The chain employs TRBV2 and TRBJ1-5; D is unresolved. The V and J ends lost 8 bases and 1 base respectively, with 12 bases between them. This CDR3 has 14 residues. Germline assignment: CDR1 SNHLY and CDR2 FYNNEI. The CDR3 sequence: CASSLGISNQPQHF. DNA of the CDR3: TGTGCCAGCTCCCTAGGGATCAGCAATCAGCCCCAGCATTTT.

This clonotype was counted many times. The CDR3 sequence is CASSLYGTGNQPQHF. The DNA for the CDR3 is TGTGCCAGCAGCCTTTACGGGACAGGTAATCAGCCCCAGCATTTT. The V call is TRBV7-2, the J call TRBJ1-5, with 8 bases aligning to TRBD1. The CDR3 extends over 15 amino acids. Germline V gives CDR1 SGHTA, CDR2 FQGNSA. The V segment lost 5 bases and the J segment 4 bases; nucleotides outside the gene matches: 7.

This clonotype was found many times. J is TRBJ1-2 and V is TRBV7-6; 8 bases align to TRBD1. J gave up 6 bases and V 5 bases, and 8 bases lay outside the gene matches. The CDR3 length is 14 residues. The germline V gene has CDR1 SGHVS and CDR2 FNYEAQ. This CDR3 is CASSPTGGPHGYTF. In DNA form, the CDR3 reads TGTGCCAGCAGCCCAACAGGGGGACCCCATGGCTACACCTTC.

The chain joins TRBV10-2 to TRBJ2-2; tentatively, D is TRBD2 (5 bases). Trimming removed 6 bases at V and 4 bases at J, with 15 bases between. Germline CDR1 is WSHSY and CDR2 is SAAADI. This CDR3 has 15 amino acids. The CDR3 DNA follows: TGCGCCAGCAGGCCTAGCCCCGGACCCACCGGGGAGCTGTTTTTT. It translates to CASRPSPGPTGELFF.

This clonotype showed up many times. The V and J genes are TRBV6-6 and TRBJ2-1; D may be TRBD2 (6 bases). V gave up 3 bases and J gave up 8 bases, with 14 bases separating them. This CDR3 region has 14 residues. Germline assignment: CDR1 MNHNY and CDR2 SVGAGI (reference sequence). In DNA, the CDR3 is TGTGCCAGCAGTTATGGTCTAGCGTCCGATGAGCAGTTCTTC. This gives the protein CASSYGLASDEQFF.